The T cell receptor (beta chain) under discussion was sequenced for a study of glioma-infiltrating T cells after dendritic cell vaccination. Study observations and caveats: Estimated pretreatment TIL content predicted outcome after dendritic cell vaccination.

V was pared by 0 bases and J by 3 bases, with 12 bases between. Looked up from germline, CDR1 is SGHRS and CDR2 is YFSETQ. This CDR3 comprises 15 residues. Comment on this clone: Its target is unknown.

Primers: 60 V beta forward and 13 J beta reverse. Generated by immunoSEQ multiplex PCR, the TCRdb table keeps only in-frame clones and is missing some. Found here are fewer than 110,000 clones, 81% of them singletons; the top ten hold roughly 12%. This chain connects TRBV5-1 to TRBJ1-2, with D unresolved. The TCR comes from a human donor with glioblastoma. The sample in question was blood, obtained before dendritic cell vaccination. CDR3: CASSLVGDADYGYTF. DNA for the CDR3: TGCGCCAGCAGCTTGGTTGGAGACGCGGACTATGGCTACACCTTC.